This passage covers 22 T cell receptor beta chains from one sample sequenced in a study of T cells expressing NK-cell markers. TCRdb re-called the 5' RACE reads and gives one entry per CDR3 protein, without DNA. The table lists about 450,000 distinct CDR3 sequences. Sequencing was performed on blood T cells: a sorted CD56 or NKG2C T cell subset, CD4+ or CD8+ T cells, or bulk PBMC T cells (not recorded which). Every receptor here comes from a woman aged 18-69 years in good health.

The chain has TRBV12-3 or TRBV12-4 and TRBJ1-4; as DNA is missing, the TRBD1 call by TCRdb cannot be tested. This CDR3 region has 14 residues. The CDR3 region is CASTWGRNNEKLFF.

The V call is TRBV6-2 or TRBV6-3, the J call TRBJ1-2; TCRdb names TRBD1, which stays unverified in the absence of DNA. The CDR3 is 15 amino acids. Germline-derived CDR1 and CDR2 are MNHEY and SVGEGT. The CDR3 is CASSPRDRVGYGYTF.

CDR3 protein: CASSLGGAGGEKLFF. J is TRBJ1-4 and V is TRBV5-4. Germline V CDR1 and CDR2: SGHNT, YYREEE (reference sequence). The CDR3 loop spans 15 amino acids.

The chain has TRBV20-1 and TRBJ2-1; TCRdb gives TRBD2 as the D gene, but with no DNA this cannot be confirmed. There are 15 residues in the CDR3. Per the germline V gene, CDR1 is DFQATT and CDR2 is SNEGSKA (reference sequence). This CDR3 is CSALHPGLVHYEQFF.

The rearrangement uses TRBV12-3 or TRBV12-4 and TRBJ1-1; TCRdb calls TRBD1, which cannot be checked without DNA. The CDR3 loop spans 14 amino acids. The CDR3 region is CASSKGQPNTEAFF.

The chain is built from TRBV29-1 and TRBJ2-1. Per germline, CDR1 SQVTM and CDR2 ANQGSEA. This CDR3 is built from 13 residues. CDR3 protein: CSVEDQETQTLFF.

This chain connects TRBV7-9 to TRBJ1-2. The CDR3 is 13 residues long. The V gene's germline CDR1 is SEHNR and CDR2 FQNEAQ (reference sequence). The CDR3 sequence: CASSLDSNYGYTF.

V usage is TRBV29-1 and J usage is TRBJ1-2. Germline CDR1 is SQVTM and CDR2 is ANQGSEA. This CDR3 contains 14 residues. The CDR3 here is CSVEGTVNNYGYTF. The full variable domain, in which reference TRBV29-1 and TRBJ1-2 provide the parts outside the CDR3, is SAVISQKPSRDICQRGTSLTIQCQVDSQVTMMFWYRQQPGQSLTLIATANQGSEATYESGFVIDKFPISRPNLTFSTLTVSNMSPEDSSIYLCSVEGTVNNYGYTFGSGTRLTVV.

The rearrangement joins TRBV12-3 or TRBV12-4 to TRBJ2-7; with no DNA, the TCRdb D assignment of TRBD2 cannot be verified. This CDR3 comprises 14 residues. CDR3: CASSLGSGTDEQYF.

This rearrangement joins TRBV6-2 or TRBV6-3 to TRBJ1-1; TCRdb's D call of TRBD1 is untestable without DNA. The CDR3 extends over 16 amino acids. Germline V lookup: CDR1 MNHEY, CDR2 SVGEGT. CDR3 residues: CASSYLNPRGGTEAFF.

The chain combines TRBV10-3 with TRBJ2-5; absent DNA, TCRdb's TRBD2 call cannot be checked. The length of the CDR3 is 17 residues. Germline V lookup: CDR1 ENHRY, CDR2 SYGVKD. CDR3 sequence reads: CATGPGTSGRIEETQYF.

This chain joins TRBV20-1 and TRBJ1-6; TCRdb's D gene call, TRBD1, goes unchecked for lack of DNA. The V gene's germline CDR1 is DFQATT and CDR2 SNEGSKA (reference sequence). This CDR3 has 15 residues. The CDR3 reads CSARVKQGRNSPLHF.

The chain uses TRBV14 and TRBJ2-7; TCRdb's assignment of TRBD2 cannot be checked, as there is no DNA. Germline CDR1 and CDR2: SGHDN and FVKESK. This CDR3 has 14 residues. CDR3 amino acids: CASSQGGFSYEQYF. Variable domain in full (rest from reference TRBV14 and TRBJ2-7): EAGVTQFPSHSVIEKGQTVTLRCDPISGHDNLYWYRRVMGKEIKFLLHFVKESKQDESGMPNNRFLAERTGGTYSTLKVQPAELEDSGVYFCASSQGGFSYEQYFGPGTRLTVT.

The chain links TRBV15 to TRBJ2-1; TCRdb picks TRBD2, but there is no DNA to check that call. The CDR3 covers 14 residues. Germline-derived CDR1 and CDR2 are LNHNV and YYDKDF (reference sequence). CDR3 in amino acids: CATRAGGSYNEQFF.

The V gene is TRBV7-2, the J gene TRBJ2-1. The CDR3 totals 13 residues. Germline CDR1 and CDR2: SGHTA and FQGNSA. This CDR3 is CASSLGYGVNQVF.

This chain's CDR3 is CASSSENGGNTEAFF. The chain uses TRBV7-8 and TRBJ1-1. Germline V gives CDR1 SGHVS, CDR2 FQNEAQ. CDR3 length equals 15 residues.

V usage is TRBV20-1 and J usage is TRBJ2-2; the D call from TCRdb, TRBD1, cannot be confirmed without DNA. CDR3 length: 12 residues. The germline CDR1 and CDR2 sequences are DFQATT and SNEGSKA (reference sequence). CDR3 sequence reads: CSVREGGGELFF.

The J gene is TRBJ2-3, the V gene TRBV5-1; TCRdb returns TRBD2, unconfirmable since there is no DNA. Germline V lookup: CDR1 SGHRS, CDR2 YFSETQ. This CDR3 has 16 residues. CDR3 sequence: CASSPLLAGIGDTQYF.

The gene calls are TRBV10-3 and TRBJ2-5; without DNA, the TCRdb call of TRBD1 cannot be checked. Germline CDR1 ENHRY, CDR2 SYGVKD. The CDR3 runs to 12 residues. The CDR3 sequence is CAISGDGETQYF.

The genes are TRBV7-6 and TRBJ2-7; TCRdb gives TRBD2 as the D gene, but with no DNA this cannot be confirmed. Looked up from germline, CDR1 is SGHVS and CDR2 is FNYEAQ. This CDR3 region has 15 residues. The CDR3 sequence is CASSLSGPGPYEQYF.

The chain couples TRBV4-3 to TRBJ1-4. CDR3 length equals 16 residues. Germline CDR1 LGHNA, CDR2 YSLEER. CDR3 amino acids: CASSPLEVAQAEKLFF.

The CDR3 loop is CATSRDRLLEAFF. This chain connects TRBV15 to TRBJ1-1. CDR3 length equals 13 residues. Per germline, CDR1 LNHNV and CDR2 YYDKDF (reference sequence).